The 10 T cell receptor beta chains listed next were all sequenced from one sample in a study of blood T cell repertoires in COVID-19. Clones were sequenced by immunoSEQ multiplex PCR, and TCRdb holds only the in-frame ones, with some missing. Altogether 150,000 to 200,000 clones are present, 90% to 95% being singletons, with the ten largest covering approximately 0.5%. Input material: peripheral blood. The receptors come from a man in his fifties with acute or convalescent COVID-19.

In DNA, the CDR3 is TGTGCCAGTAGTATCGGTCTGAACTATAATTCACCCCTCCACTTT. It specifies CASSIGLNYNSPLHF. The rearrangement uses TRBV19 and TRBJ1-6, with no clear D. Trimming cost V 3 bases and J 3 bases, with 9 bases left between them. CDR1 is LNHDA, CDR2 SQIVND, per germline (reference sequence). This CDR3 has 15 amino acids.

The V call is TRBV15, the J call TRBJ1-2, with D unresolved. The germline V and J ends were trimmed by 0 bases and 3 bases, with 5 bases remaining between them. CDR1 is LNHNV and CDR2 is YYDKDF in the germline V gene (reference sequence). The CDR3 has 13 amino acids. The CDR3 DNA reads TGTGCCACCAGCAGAGACACTTACTATGGCTACACCTTC. Translated, it gives CATSRDTYYGYTF.

The chain carries TRBV30 and TRBJ1-6, with TRBD1 as a possible D gene (6 bases). Per the germline V gene, CDR1 is GTSNPN and CDR2 is SVGIG (reference sequence). This CDR3 is built from 13 residues. V lost 2 bases, J lost 18 bases, and 20 bases lay in between. In nucleotides, the CDR3 is TGTGCCTGGAGTCACCCCAACAGGGTCGGGGCCCACTTT. It translates to CAWSHPNRVGAHF.

The genes are TRBV6-6 and TRBJ2-6; D is undetermined. The germline V gene has CDR1 MNHNY and CDR2 SVGAGI (reference sequence). The CDR3 is 16 residues long. V was shortened by 10 bases and J by 1 base, with 17 bases between the two germline ends. Here the CDR3 DNA reads TGTGCCACGACTCCCGTCCCCTCTTCTGGGGCCAACGTCCTGACTTTC. Amino acid sequence: CATTPVPSSGANVLTF.

The chain uses TRBV27 and TRBJ2-7; 8 bases align to TRBD2. The CDR3 is 15 amino acids. Trimming at V came to 5 bases and at J to 2 bases, leaving 8 bases not matched to a gene. In germline, CDR1 is MNHEY, CDR2 SMNVEV (reference sequence). The CDR3 bases are TGTGCCAGCAGTCTACGAGCGGGGGCCACCTACGAGCAGTACTTC. Translating it yields CASSLRAGATYEQYF.

The chain employs TRBV19 and TRBJ1-5; 7 bases fit TRBD1. CDR3 size: 15 residues. J was trimmed by 5 bases and V by 5 bases; bases with no gene match: 9. Looked up from germline, CDR1 is LNHDA and CDR2 is SQIVND (reference sequence). The CDR3 protein is CASSSGTVVYQPQHF. CDR3 nucleotide sequence: TGTGCCAGTAGTTCCGGGACAGTAGTTTATCAGCCCCAGCATTTT.

The chain joins TRBV4-1 to TRBJ2-3, with TRBD2 matching over 8 bases. Germline V gene sequence: CDR1 MGHRA, CDR2 YSYEKL. The CDR3 is 15 residues long. V lost 2 bases, J lost 1 base, and 2 bases stayed unmatched. CDR3 loop: CASSQTLAGTDTQYF. In DNA, the CDR3 is TGCGCCAGCAGCCAAACACTAGCGGGCACAGATACGCAGTATTTT.

The DNA of the CDR3 is TGTGCCTGGAGTGTAAATGGAGTCTACCAAGAGACCCAGTACTTC. It translates to CAWSVNGVYQETQYF. This chain connects TRBV30 to TRBJ2-5; D is uncertain. Germline assignment: CDR1 GTSNPN and CDR2 SVGIG (reference sequence). Trimming stripped 0 bases from V and 0 bases from J, with 11 bases between. This CDR3 comprises 15 residues. The whole variable domain, filled in from reference TRBV30 and TRBJ2-5, reads SQTIHQWPATLVQPVGSPLSLECTVEGTSNPNLYWYRQAAGRGLQLLFYSVGIGQISSEVPQNLSASRPQDRQFILSSKKLLLSDSGFYLCAWSVNGVYQETQYFGPGTRLLVL.

The rearrangement links TRBV18 to TRBJ2-5, with unresolved D. Trimming stripped 4 bases from V and 5 bases from J, with 11 bases between. Germline CDR1 reads KGHSH; CDR2 reads LQKENI. The CDR3 length is 13 residues. This CDR3 is CASSLEFWETQYF. The CDR3, as DNA: TGTGCCAGCTCACTCGAGTTTTGGGAGACCCAGTACTTC.

This chain links TRBV19 with TRBJ2-3, with 7 bases lining up with TRBD1. Germline assignment: CDR1 LNHDA and CDR2 SQIVND (reference sequence). Losses at the gene ends were 9 bases for V and 3 bases for J; bases not matched to a gene: 9. CDR3 length equals 14 residues. The CDR3 sequence is CASTGSGGTDTQYF. In nucleotides, the CDR3 is TGTGCCAGCACCGGGTCAGGGGGAACAGATACGCAGTATTTT.